This T cell receptor beta chain was identified in a study of T-cell reconstitution after alpha-beta-depleted transplantation in children. General observations from the study: Reportedly, only several hundred clones from non-depleted graft cells drove alpha-beta T-cell counts at about two months. Newly produced T cells mostly provided counts and TCRbeta diversity after one year, as hyperexpanded clones declined. From surviving recipient T cells and thymic progenitors came the high day-60 TCRbeta diversity observed in some patients.

As regards this clonotype: The target antigen is unknown.

Unique molecular identifiers were incorporated when the TCRbeta library was constructed. In TCRdb, the PCR reads were re-called with MiXCR into one record per CDR3 protein. The table lists around 800,000 distinct CDR3 sequences, 15% to 20% of them singletons, with approximately 4.5% in the top ten. Source: PBMCs, mostly from graft donor cells, taken 360 days after TCRalphabeta/CD19-depleted stem cell transplant. This receptor was obtained from a male patient aged 10 to 17 who had a stem cell transplant for acute lymphoblastic leukemia, so the T cells may come from the graft donor.

The CDR3 protein is CASSVRGLNQPQHF. The CDR3 DNA sequence: TGTGCCAGCAGCGTCCGGGGCCTCAATCAGCCCCAGCATTTT. The chain is built from TRBV6-2 or TRBV6-3 and TRBJ1-5; tentative D call: TRBD1 (5 bases). The V and J ends lost 6 bases and 3 bases respectively, with 12 bases between them. The CDR3 extends over 14 amino acids. The V gene's germline CDR1 is MNHEY and CDR2 SVGEGT.